This entry lists 9 T cell receptor beta chains sequenced from one sample in a study of shared clonotypes between healthy human individuals. Only in-frame clones appear in the TCRdb table, and some are missing; sequencing was by immunoSEQ multiplex PCR. Of around 2.5 million clones in the sample, 93% were seen once. Sequencing was performed on naive CD4+ T cells from PBMCs. Subset of the sample: CD45RA+ positively selected. Every receptor here comes from a man in his late teens or twenties in good health. Some clones in this sample may be carry-over from other donors' samples.

The chain couples TRBV6-6 to TRBJ2-7; 9 bases agree with TRBD2. The CDR3 is 15 residues long. CDR1 is MNHNY, CDR2 SVGAGI, per germline (reference sequence). J was trimmed by 6 bases and V by 0 bases; bases with no gene match: 6. Here the CDR3 reads CASSYSSGGSGEQYF. The CDR3 nucleotides read TGTGCCAGCAGTTACTCGAGCGGGGGGTCAGGCGAGCAGTACTTC.

The CDR3 protein is CAISEWTGKVSTDTQYF. For the CDR3, the DNA is TGTGCCATCAGTGAGTGGACAGGGAAGGTAAGCACAGATACGCAGTATTTT. V gene TRBV10-3 combines with J gene TRBJ2-3; 8 bases agree with TRBD1. CDR1 is ENHRY and CDR2 is SYGVKD in the germline V gene. The CDR3 extends over 17 amino acids. V lost 1 base, J lost 0 bases, and 6 bases stayed unmatched.

The chain has TRBV27 and TRBJ2-3; D ambiguous. V gave up 0 bases and J gave up 1 base, with 14 bases separating them. Germline V lookup: CDR1 MNHEY, CDR2 SMNVEV (reference sequence). This CDR3 is built from 17 residues. CDR3 residues: CASSLSVRVLGTDTQYF. The DNA for the CDR3 is TGTGCCAGCAGTTTATCGGTAAGGGTACTTGGCACAGATACGCAGTATTTT.

The genes are TRBV25-1 and TRBJ1-4; 9 bases map to TRBD1. V lost 0 bases and J lost 14; bases outside the gene matches: 4. CDR3 length equals 13 residues. The germline V gene has CDR1 MGHDK and CDR2 SYGVNS. CDR3 protein: CASSEYGGQGLFF. CDR3 bases: TGTGCCAGCAGTGAATATGGTGGACAGGGGCTGTTTTTT.

As concerns this clone: Distinct nucleotide sequences in the sample also encode this CDR3. The chain employs TRBV28 and TRBJ1-6, with 9 bases fitting TRBD1. The CDR3 loop spans 14 amino acids. Germline V lookup: CDR1 MDHEN, CDR2 SYDVKM. J lost 8 bases, V lost 4 bases, and 3 bases had no gene match. CDR3 bases: TGTGCCAGCAGTTCAGGACAGGGGTATTCACCCCTCCACTTT. Amino acids: CASSSGQGYSPLHF.

The chain joins TRBV5-4 to TRBJ1-4; D call uncertain. CDR1 is SGHNT, CDR2 YYREEE, per germline (reference sequence). CDR3 length: 13 residues. Trimming took off 2 bases at V and 6 bases at J, with 8 bases between the two ends. The CDR3 spells CASSFKGDEKLFF. CDR3 bases: TGTGCCAGCAGCTTCAAGGGTGATGAAAAACTGTTTTTT.

This rearrangement joins TRBV19 to TRBJ1-2; 11 bases agree with TRBD1. Germline V gene sequence: CDR1 LNHDA, CDR2 SQIVND (reference sequence). The CDR3 covers 15 residues. Unmatched junction bases numbered 8, after V lost 5 bases and J lost 6 bases. The CDR3 coding sequence is TGTGCCAGTAGTCCTCTGGACAGGGGGCGCGATGGCTACACCTTC. Translating gives CASSPLDRGRDGYTF.

The chain has TRBV27 and TRBJ2-7; unclear D gene. Deletions cut 5 bases from V and 0 bases from J, with 14 bases between. The CDR3 loop spans 15 amino acids. Germline V gene lookup returns CDR1 MNHEY and CDR2 SMNVEV (reference sequence). The CDR3 reads CASSGHGVLSYEQYF. The CDR3 DNA is TGTGCCAGCAGTGGCCACGGAGTTCTCTCCTACGAGCAGTACTTC.

V is TRBV10-3 and J is TRBJ2-1; tentatively, D is TRBD2 (5 bases). With 6 bases removed from V and 5 bases from J, the gap between germline ends came to 20 bases. CDR1 is ENHRY, CDR2 SYGVKD, per germline. This CDR3 spans 16 amino acids. The CDR3 is CAISARTSGLDNEQFF. The CDR3 DNA sequence: TGTGCCATCAGCGCAAGAACGAGCGGATTGGACAATGAGCAGTTCTTC.